The source of this T cell receptor (beta chain) is a study of cytomegalovirus exposure and HLA in healthy donors (dated by TCRdb to the late 2010s). Turning to the overall study: An earlier analysis of 587 of the donors reported 276 Gb of sequence data and 117 million unique TCR beta sequences obtained from roughly 170 million T cells. Because of strong linkage in the cohort, roughly five DR-DQ haplotypes were treated as single units for association and clustering. The aim of the study was to test whether cataloging public T cell receptors could identify signatures of past pathogen exposure. A later genetic analysis took genome-wide SNP genotypes for about three fifths of the roughly 670 donors and used that subset as a discovery cohort. Among the 398 genotyped donors, more than 70% belonged to the genetic ancestry cluster associated with self-reported Caucasian donors. The T cell repertoires of 666 subjects were profiled by immunosequencing and related to cytomegalovirus serostatus. An earlier analysis of several hundred of the donors applied high-throughput TCR beta sequencing to assess whether each TCR beta V gene segment acted as functional or pseudogenic. In a later analysis, previously published TCR beta repertoires from several hundred donors were re-analyzed and high-resolution HLA genotyping was added so that TCR occurrence patterns could be studied. Among 398 genotyped donors of the cohort, an average of approximately 220,000 unique TCR beta nucleotide sequences was sequenced per donor, of which 15% to 20% were non-productive. Donor age, sex, ethnicity and CMV serostatus were compiled together with the repertoire data. In addition to the first cohort of roughly 670 subjects, a separate validation cohort of about 120 different subjects was used. An early release covering about 600 HLA-typed donors comprised approximately 290 gigabases of sequencing data and roughly 86 million unique TCR sequences. HLA typing included class I and class II loci at four-digit resolution. The later analysis used no new phenotypic data to find candidate immune exposures, relying instead on TCR beta sequences and their occurrence across donors. All discovery cohort repertoires had been generated on a single sequencing platform. To predict cytomegalovirus infection status, the study brought together high-throughput TCR immunosequencing, statistical association of individual TCRs with disease status, and machine learning. The number of donors typed differed by locus, with roughly 620-640 for A, B, C, DRB1 and DQB1, 522 for DQA1, 600 to 610 for DPA1, and 450 to 480 for DPB1.

Beyond this particular receptor, the publication reports: A later analysis found that TCR association rates varied across HLA loci, with DRB1 alleles showing the most associated TCRs and HLA-C alleles the fewest. In a later genetic analysis, fewer N-insertions in productive TCRs were reported among donors in an Asian-associated ancestry cluster than the approximately 710-donor mean. CMV serostatus was the only immune exposure information available for the cohort. When HLA alleles, especially DR and DQ, strongly co-occurred, TCR associations were difficult to assign to individual alleles. Linkage disequilibrium might explain the correlated functional status among segregating V segments, but an unknown experimental factor could not be ruled out. Because some donors lacked HLA typing at each locus, the association tests relied only on the typed subset. In vitro tests confirmed that three of the cytomegalovirus-associated TCR beta chains recognize cytomegalovirus antigens. In a later analysis, HLA-associated TCR beta chains showed more clonal expansion and lower generation probabilities than non-associated chains that were equally common. A further reported finding was that TCR beta sequences accurately predicted the HLA-A and HLA-B alleles for most subjects in the first cohort. Several of the top co-occurrence clusters appeared to be linked to parvovirus B19, influenza, CMV and Epstein-Barr virus, according to a later analysis. Across donors, most TCR sequences were observed very rarely, whereas some public TCRs were present in many individuals. In an earlier analysis of some 500 of the donors, most TCR beta V segments were observed in productive rearrangements about 87% or about 30% of the time, broadly matching IMGT annotations. The sequencing pipeline was judged likely to have produced a cluster of highly shared sequence variants as a technical artifact. The 87-base-pair reads could not distinguish some IMGT-functional V segments, including TRBV6-2 and TRBV6-3, so those segments were excluded. In a later analysis, most CMV-associated TCR beta chains were found to appear HLA-restricted, with HLA associations seemingly driven largely by CMV exposure. The cohort was sequenced for TCR beta chains only, and without alpha or paired-chain data the features that could be detected were limited. The authors suggested that the approach could potentially be extended to other disease states and immunological phenotypes. In the study, some 180 TCR beta chains were listed as associated with cytomegalovirus. Because counts were too low, roughly 17 rarely observed V segments, including chromosome 9 orphons, were left out of the earlier analysis of 500 to 750 of the donors. In a later analysis, around 17,000 TCR beta sequences were associated with specific HLA alleles at a false discovery rate of 0.05. Presence/absence analyses assumed roughly uniform sequencing depth across donors, an assumption that may not hold. In a later genetic analysis, a missense DCLRE1C variant was associated with V-gene and J-gene trimming of TCR beta chains, and the association was replicated in an independent cohort. In both the original and validation cohorts, the classifier was reported to diagnose cytomegalovirus status with high specificity and sensitivity.

Regarding this clone: The clone's antigen remains unknown. One base away there is no much larger clone; base qualities are not given.

The junction shows trimming of 3 bases on V and 1 base on J, plus 12 bases between the germline ends. The germline V gene specifies KGHSH as CDR1 and LQKENI as CDR2. The CDR3 goes from the cysteine to the phenylalanine over 15 residues. Only the CDR3 part of the read is kept: 45 bases, read in frame from the first base. In total, approximately 700 healthy bone marrow donors made up the cohort. At the time of sampling, every cohort member was nominally healthy, though immune exposures that went unrecorded were likely present. The donor was CMV seronegative and belonged to the group of 350 to 400 seronegative cohort members. A peripheral blood sample was provided by each donor, and peripheral blood mononuclear cells were used for TCR beta sequencing. The Qiagen DNeasy Blood Extraction Kit was used to extract genomic DNA from the blood cell samples. The library was prepared using the immunoSEQ multiplex PCR assay. For the multiplex PCR, a mixture combining 60 forward primers for TCR Vbeta segments and 13 reverse primers for TCR Jbeta segments was used. A multiplex PCR assay on genomic DNA amplified the CDR3 region of rearranged TCR beta genes. The Illumina HiSeq System was used to sequence the amplified TCR beta libraries as 87-base-pair reads. On the study's bioinformatics: In a later analysis, tens of millions of unique TCR beta chains were counted across the 666 repertoires, and roughly 11 million of these chains were shared by at least two donors. Raw reads were error-corrected and collapsed into unique sequences by a nearest-neighbor algorithm in which closely related sequences were merged to remove PCR and sequencing errors. CDR3 sequences were aligned to IMGT reference sequences to assign V, D and J gene segments. For a sequence to be retained, a match of at least six nucleotides was required to both a V gene segment and a J gene segment. A rearrangement was called productive if the CDR3 had no stop codons and remained in frame with V and J, and every other rearrangement was called non-productive. Following IMGT convention, CDR3 was defined as the stretch from the second conserved V-encoded cysteine to the conserved J-encoded phenylalanine. In an earlier analysis of just under 600 of the donors, sequences lacking an unambiguous match to a single V gene segment were excluded. An earlier analysis of 500 to 600 of the donors classified V segments as functional when productive rearrangements were above 56.7% and as segregating when the standard deviation between donors was above 5%. A statistical classification framework was developed to diagnose cytomegalovirus status using the catalog of TCR beta chain sequences. A later analysis assigned V and J genes by comparing TCR nucleotide sequences with IMGT/GENE-DB human TR gene sequences. A later analysis assigned CDR3 sequences and most-parsimonious VDJ recombination scenarios with the TCRdist pipeline. In a later analysis, every TCR beta chain was defined by the combination of its CDR3 amino acid sequence and its V-gene family, and reads without a unique V-gene family were dropped. A later analysis removed roughly 590 highly shared, low-generation-probability nucleotide sequences to deal with suspected cross-contamination and a sequencing artifact. For each public chain, a later analysis derived a clonal expansion index from normalized ranks of inferred template counts within each repertoire. Generation probabilities in a later analysis came from a VDJ recombination model fitted to out-of-frame rearrangements, and those results were checked against IGoR. In a later analysis, TCR-TCR, TCR-HLA and TCR-CMV co-occurrence was scored with hypergeometric tests, and a repertoire-size bias correction was applied to TCR pairs. In a later analysis, false discovery rates were estimated by permuting HLA or CMV assignments 20 times. A later analysis grouped co-occurring TCRs with DBSCAN, adding TCRdist sequence similarity when clustering within HLA-allele-positive subsets. Repertoires with fewer than 30,000 or more than 120,000 public chains, plus five repertoires with anomalous nucleotide sharing, were excluded from co-occurrence clustering. TCRdb obtained this table from immuneACCESS and retained in-frame rearrangements with V and J assigned. These tables miss some clones; where compared with another copy, unresolved V genes account for less than half of the shortfall, and the remainder is unexplained. V, J and clone size derive from that table, while D and trimming were established from the DNA sequence. A total of under 120,000 clones appear in this sample, approximately 79% of them only once. The ten biggest clones cover about 3.1% of the sample.

The V and J segments used are TRBV18 and TRBJ1-1; TRBD1 could be the D gene, as 6 bases match. Sequenced sample: PBMCs. The sequence was obtained from a woman aged 40 to 55 in good health and CMV-seronegative. The CDR3 has the sequence CASSPNRVQNTEAFF. The DNA sequence is given as TGTGCCAGCTCACCCAACAGGGTCCAGAACACTGAAGCTTTCTTT.